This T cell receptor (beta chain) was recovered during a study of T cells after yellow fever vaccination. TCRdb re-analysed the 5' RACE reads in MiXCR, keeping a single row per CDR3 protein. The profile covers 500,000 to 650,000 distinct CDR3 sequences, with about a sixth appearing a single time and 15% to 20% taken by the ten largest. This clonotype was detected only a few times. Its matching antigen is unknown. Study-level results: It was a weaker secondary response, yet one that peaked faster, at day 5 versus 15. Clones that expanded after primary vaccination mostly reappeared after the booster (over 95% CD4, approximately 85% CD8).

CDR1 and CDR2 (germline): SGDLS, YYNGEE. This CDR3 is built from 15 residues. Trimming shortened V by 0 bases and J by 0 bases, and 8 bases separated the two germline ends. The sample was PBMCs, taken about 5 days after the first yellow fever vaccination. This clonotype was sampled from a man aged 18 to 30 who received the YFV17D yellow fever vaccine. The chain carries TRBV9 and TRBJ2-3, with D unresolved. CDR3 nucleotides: TGTGCCAGCAGCGTAGATGTGGTTAGCACAGATACGCAGTATTTT. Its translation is CASSVDVVSTDTQYF.